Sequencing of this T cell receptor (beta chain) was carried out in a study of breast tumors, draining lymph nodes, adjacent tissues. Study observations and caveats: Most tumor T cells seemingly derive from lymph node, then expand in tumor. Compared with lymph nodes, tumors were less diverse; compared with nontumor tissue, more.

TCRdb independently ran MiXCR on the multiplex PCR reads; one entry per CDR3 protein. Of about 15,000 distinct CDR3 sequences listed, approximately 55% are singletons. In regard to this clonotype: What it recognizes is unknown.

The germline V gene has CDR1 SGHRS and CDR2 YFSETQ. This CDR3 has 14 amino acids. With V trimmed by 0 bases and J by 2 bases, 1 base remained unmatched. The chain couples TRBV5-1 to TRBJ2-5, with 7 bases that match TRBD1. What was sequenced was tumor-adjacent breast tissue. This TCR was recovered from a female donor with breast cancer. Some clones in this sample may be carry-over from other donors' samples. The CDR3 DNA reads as TGCGCCAGCAGCTTGGCGGGACAGCAAGAGACCCAGTACTTC. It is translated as CASSLAGQQETQYF.